The rows below give T cell receptor beta chains drawn from one sample of a study of OX40 agonist ivuxolimab in advanced cancers. Method: immunoSEQ multiplex PCR; TCRdb's copy keeps in-frame clones and lacks some. The sample has fewer than 55,000 clones; 75% to 90% are singletons. Material: CD4+ or CD8+ T cells sorted from blood, obtained in a trial of the OX40 agonist ivuxolimab. The receptor source for this set is an adult with an advanced solid tumor such as melanoma, head and neck, liver or kidney cancer. Each CDR3 is given without its conserved first and last residue. Each record gives: J gene, CDR3 length, V gene, clone size, CDR3 protein. Clone size is stated in some rows and not others, as once, few, many or a class when expanded.

TRBJ1-4 | 11 | TRBV7-2 | - | ASSLSYNEKLF
TRBJ1-4 | 12 | TRBV5-4 | - | ASSLQGTNEKLF
TRBJ1-2 | 12 | TRBV6-1 | - | ASSATGQGHGYT
TRBJ2-1 | 14 | TRBV9 | - | ASSVATARTGNEQF
TRBJ2-1 | 13 | TRBV9 | - | ASSVNRDRVNEQF
TRBJ2-7 | 13 | TRBV6-6 | - | ASSRDQRGPYEQY
TRBJ1-5 | 14 | TRBV5-6 | - | ASSLYKGRDNQPQH
TRBJ1-1 | 11 | TRBV10-1 | - | ASKIDLESEAF
TRBJ1-6 | 12 | TRBV7-6 | - | ASSLEARDSPLH
TRBJ2-2 | 10 | TRBV21-1 | few | ASSKILGELF
TRBJ2-7 | 14 | TRBV9 | - | ASSAYNSGKAYEQY
TRBJ2-7 | 12 | TRBV6-5 | - | ASSYGTDDGEQY
TRBJ2-5 | 11 | TRBV4-1 | few | ASSLLNGETQY
TRBJ1-1 | 12 | TRBV7-9 | - | ASSLGLVNTEAF
TRBJ1-1 | 13 | TRBV6-6 | - | ASSRRGSSGTEAF
TRBJ2-7 | 11 | TRBV6-1 | - | ASSPTGSYEQY
TRBJ2-2 | 14 | TRBV11-3 | - | ASSLLVDTNTGELF
TRBJ1-3 | 13 | TRBV10-3 | - | AISEGPVGGNTIY
TRBJ1-5 | 13 | TRBV5-5 | - | ASSLEVQPYQPQH
TRBJ2-7 | 14 | TRBV5-6 | - | ASSSTGTSWSYEQY
TRBJ1-3 | 16 | TRBV28 | - | ASSLFGAGGTFGNTIY
TRBJ2-7 | 11 | TRBV7-2 | - | ASSLRTGVEQY
TRBJ2-1 | 15 | TRBV6-1 | many | ASSEAAIRGVYNEQF
TRBJ2-3 | 11 | TRBV6-1 | - | ASSDITGGTQY
TRBJ1-2 | 12 | TRBV4-2 | - | ASSQDQGSNGYT
TRBJ2-5 | 12 | TRBV28 | - | ASSPVTGVETQY
TRBJ1-4 | 14 | TRBV7-9 | - | ASSFDWDSTNEKLF
TRBJ1-5 | 12 | TRBV19 | - | ASKAQGSNQPQH
TRBJ2-5 | 16 | TRBV6-1 | - | ASSALSGGQIGGETQY
TRBJ2-7 | 13 | TRBV27 | - | ASSSPGTGGRQQY
TRBJ2-5 | 11 | TRBV18 | - | ASSFRTEETQY
TRBJ2-7 | 12 | TRBV7-6 | - | ASSLYEDSYEQY
TRBJ2-7 | 13 | TRBV7-8 | - | ASSRVVAGRHEQY
TRBJ1-5 | 10 | TRBV6-1 | - | ASRAPNQPQH
TRBJ2-7 | 12 | TRBV11-2 | - | ASSLALGSYEQY
TRBJ1-3 | 13 | TRBV7-9 | - | ASNIQGGAGNTIY
TRBJ2-7 | 13 | TRBV4-2 | - | ASSLGLAESYEQY